These 15 T cell receptor beta chains were sequenced from one sample in a study of radiotherapy plus CTLA-4 blockade in lung cancer. Sequenced by immunoSEQ multiplex PCR; TCRdb stores in-frame clones only, minus some. Among 42,000 or so clones listed, about four fifths were seen once. The sequencing used peripheral blood, collected from a patient treated with radiotherapy plus ipilimumab. The origin of the receptors is a human donor with non-small cell lung cancer that progressed on radiotherapy plus ipilimumab.

V gene TRBV19 combines with J gene TRBJ1-1; TRBD1 agrees at 9 bases. The length of the CDR3 is 13 residues. Trimming at V came to 7 bases and at J to 5 bases, leaving 5 bases not matched to a gene. CDR1 is LNHDA, CDR2 SQIVND, per germline (reference sequence). CDR3 coding DNA: TGTGCCAGTACTACGACAGGGGGAACTGAAGCTTTCTTT. It codes for CASTTTGGTEAFF.

J is TRBJ2-5 and V is TRBV11-2, with a possible D match to TRBD1 (5 bases). The CDR3 is 14 amino acids. Per the germline V gene, CDR1 is SGHAT and CDR2 is FQNNGV. Trimming shortened V by 2 bases and J by 5 bases, and 12 bases separated the two germline ends. The CDR3 DNA follows: TGTGCCAGCAGCTTAATACAGGCCGGGGAGACCCAGTACTTC. Protein: CASSLIQAGETQYF.

The chain carries TRBV18 and TRBJ1-2, with a tentative D call TRBD1 (5 bases). From germline, CDR1 is KGHSH and CDR2 LQKENI. The V end lost 3 bases, the J end lost 8 bases, and 16 bases lay between the germline ends. The CDR3 spans 14 residues. In DNA, the CDR3 is TGTGCCAGCTCACCGCAGGGTGAGGCTTCGGGCTACACCTTC. Translating gives CASSPQGEASGYTF.

The CDR3 sequence is CASSSGQGGNEKLFF. The CDR3 DNA sequence: TGTGCCAGCAGCTCGGGACAGGGAGGGAATGAAAAACTGTTTTTT. The chain links TRBV5-4 to TRBJ1-4; 9 nucleotides align to TRBD1. The CDR3 loop spans 15 amino acids. After removal of 3 bases from V and 5 bases from J, the junction contained 5 bases not matched to a gene. Germline CDR1 is SGHNT and CDR2 is YYREEE (reference sequence).

This chain links TRBV5-1 with TRBJ2-1, with TRBD1 matching 9 bases. Germline CDR1 reads SGHRS; CDR2 reads YFSETQ. The trim removed 2 bases at V and 5 bases at J, leaving 11 bases unmatched. CDR3 size: 17 residues. CDR3 loop: CASSFAPPWTGDNEQFF. CDR3 in DNA: TGCGCCAGCAGCTTTGCCCCCCCTTGGACAGGGGACAATGAGCAGTTCTTC.

The chain carries TRBV9 and TRBJ2-3; D may be TRBD2 (6 bases). CDR1 and CDR2 from the germline V gene are SGDLS and YYNGEE. The length of the CDR3 is 12 residues. Trimming shortened V by 5 bases and J by 6 bases, and 10 bases separated the two germline ends. CDR3 sequence (DNA): TGTGCCAGCAGTTGGGGGGAGGATACGCAGTATTTT. This codes for CASSWGEDTQYF.

The CDR3 loop is CATGQVPNMNTEAFF. Written as DNA, the CDR3 is TGTGCCACCGGGCAGGTTCCCAACATGAACACTGAAGCTTTCTTT. The chain links TRBV15 to TRBJ1-1; D remains unclear. With 8 bases removed from V and 0 bases from J, the gap between germline ends came to 16 bases. Germline V gene lookup returns CDR1 LNHNV and CDR2 YYDKDF (reference sequence). This CDR3 comprises 15 residues.

The chain combines TRBV13 with TRBJ1-2, with 7 positions matching TRBD1. CDR3 length: 16 residues. J gave up 4 bases and V 3 bases, and 11 bases lay outside the gene matches. CDR1 and CDR2 from the germline V gene are PRHDT and FYEKMQ (reference sequence). The CDR3 nucleotides are TGTGCCAGCAGCTTTTACACCGGGACAGCCGTCTATGGCTACACCTTC. Translation gives CASSFYTGTAVYGYTF.

The chain carries TRBV7-9 and TRBJ2-1, with 9 bases that match TRBD2. Germline assignment: CDR1 SEHNR and CDR2 FQNEAQ (reference sequence). The length of the CDR3 is 13 residues. V lost 5 bases, J lost 7 bases, and 3 bases stayed unmatched. Written as DNA, the CDR3 is TGTGCCAGCAGCGGTAGCGGGGGTAATGAGCAGTTCTTC. Its protein is CASSGSGGNEQFF.

Details on this clone: Other DNA sequences in this specimen translate into the identical CDR3. The CDR3 protein is CASSGNRRSSYNSPLHF. Here the CDR3 DNA reads TGTGCCAGCAGTGGAAATAGAAGGAGTTCCTATAATTCACCCCTCCACTTT. The gene calls are TRBV6-1 and TRBJ1-6; D remains unclear. CDR3 size: 17 residues. Germline V lookup: CDR1 MNHNS, CDR2 SASEGT. The V end lost 4 bases, the J end lost 1 base, and 14 bases lay between the germline ends.

V gene TRBV19 combines with J gene TRBJ1-1; 8 positions agree with TRBD1. The CDR3 is made up of 14 amino acids. V trimming: 0 bases; J trimming: 13 bases; junction bases outside the gene matches: 10. Germline values: CDR1 LNHDA, CDR2 SQIVND (reference sequence). The CDR3 region has the DNA TGTGCCAGTAGTATAGAGCCGGGACAGGAGGTGGATTTCTTT. Translated: CASSIEPGQEVDFF.

The chain couples TRBV7-9 to TRBJ1-5, with a weak D call TRBD1 (5 bases). V dropped 5 bases and J dropped 4 bases, with 12 bases sitting between them. CDR3 length: 14 residues. Germline V lookup: CDR1 SEHNR, CDR2 FQNEAQ (reference sequence). The CDR3 loop reads CASSPDGGNQPQHF. CDR3 sequence (DNA): TGTGCCAGCAGCCCTGATGGGGGGAATCAGCCCCAGCATTTT. The whole variable domain, filled in from reference TRBV7-9 and TRBJ1-5, reads DTGVSQNPRHKITKRGQNVTFRCDPISEHNRLYWYRQTLGQGPEFLTYFQNEAQLEKSRLLSDRFSAERPKGSFSTLEIQRTEQGDSAMYLCASSPDGGNQPQHFGDGTRLSIL.

The chain employs TRBV11-2 and TRBJ2-5; D may be TRBD2 (7 bases). Germline loops: CDR1 SGHAT, CDR2 FQNNGV. Trimming pared 2 bases from V and 6 bases from J, leaving 19 bases between. This CDR3 contains 16 residues. In nucleotides, the CDR3 is TGTGCCAGCAGCTTATCCGGCGGGGGCGCCGGGAAGACCCAGTACTTC. Encoded protein: CASSLSGGGAGKTQYF. The full variable domain, rest sourced from reference TRBV11-2 and TRBJ2-5, is EAGVAQSPRYKIIEKRQSVAFWCNPISGHATLYWYQQILGQGPKLLIQFQNNGVVDDSQLPKDRFSAERLKGVDSTLKIQPAKLEDSAVYLCASSLSGGGAGKTQYFGPGTRLLVL.

The V gene is TRBV20-1, the J gene TRBJ1-2; D is unclear. The CDR3 is 11 residues long. V shed 6 bases and J shed 4 bases, with 9 bases lying between them. Germline V CDR1 and CDR2: DFQATT, SNEGSKA (reference sequence). CDR3 bases: TGCAGTGCCCCCTCGGGCTATGGCTACACCTTC. It codes for CSAPSGYGYTF.

This rearrangement joins TRBV19 to TRBJ2-7, with D possibly being TRBD1 (6 bases). Trimming cost V 6 bases and J 0 bases, with 12 bases left between them. CDR1 and CDR2 (germline): LNHDA, SQIVND (reference sequence). There are 14 residues in the CDR3. The CDR3 is CASSSPGVSYEQYF. CDR3 coding DNA: TGTGCCAGTAGCTCCCCAGGGGTCTCCTACGAGCAGTACTTC.